This T cell receptor (beta chain) is from a study of blood T cell repertoires in COVID-19. On the study more broadly: Specimens from acute and convalescent COVID-19 originated in the United States, Italy and Spain. Sources were T cells, B-cell-depleted T cells, or PBMCs; the material itself was cDNA or gDNA.

This clone turned up a few times. Methods used by the authors: Using reference gene primer amplification, nucleated cell counts were estimated. The protocol was immunoSEQ multiplex PCR, while the TCRdb copy is restricted to in-frame clones and leaves out a portion. V, J and clone size reflect that table, while D and trimming were determined from the DNA. The data show approximately 300,000 clones, with 90% seen just once and 2.6% held by the top ten. The CDR3 runs 14 residues. Germline V gene sequence: CDR1 MGHDK, CDR2 SYGVNS. V was cut by 3 bases and J by 3 bases, with 8 bases left in between. Cohort 3 recovery required two negative PCRs, clearance, or symptom resolution.

The specimen was PBMCs or T cells enriched from blood (not recorded which). This receptor was identified in a man in his fifties or sixties who had recovered from COVID-19. The chain couples TRBV25-1 to TRBJ1-4, with D possibly matching TRBD1 (5 bases). The CDR3 reads CASSDPRANEKLFF. For the CDR3, the DNA is TGTGCCAGCAGTGATCCCAGGGCTAATGAAAAACTGTTTTTT.